Given below is one T cell receptor (beta chain) in context. Its target is not known. These data come from a study of blood T cells in healthy people across ages. Study context: Template switching recovered approximately one barcoded beta molecule for every two T cells.

Each donor had 7.5 to 10 milliliters of peripheral blood drawn. General study points: Long-lived donors had more naive CD4+ cells and higher diversity than aged donors.

A sample-barcoded 5' primer and a J-beta primer mix were used in a second PCR of roughly 6 to 12 cycles. TCRdb re-called the 5' RACE reads through MiXCR, storing one row per CDR3 protein. The sample records roughly 650,000 distinct CDR3 sequences, about a third being singletons. Source material: blood. The sequence was collected from a woman over 75 in good health.

The CDR3 sequence is CASSYTQGFLMNTEAFF. CDR3 coding DNA: TGTGCCAGCAGTTACACACAGGGATTTCTTATGAACACTGAAGCTTTCTTT. This sequence joins TRBV6-2 or TRBV6-3 and TRBJ1-1, with D possibly TRBD1 on 6 matching bases. CDR1 and CDR2 (germline): MNHEY, SVGEGT. CDR3 size: 17 residues. The germline V and J ends were trimmed by 2 bases and 0 bases, with 16 bases remaining between them.